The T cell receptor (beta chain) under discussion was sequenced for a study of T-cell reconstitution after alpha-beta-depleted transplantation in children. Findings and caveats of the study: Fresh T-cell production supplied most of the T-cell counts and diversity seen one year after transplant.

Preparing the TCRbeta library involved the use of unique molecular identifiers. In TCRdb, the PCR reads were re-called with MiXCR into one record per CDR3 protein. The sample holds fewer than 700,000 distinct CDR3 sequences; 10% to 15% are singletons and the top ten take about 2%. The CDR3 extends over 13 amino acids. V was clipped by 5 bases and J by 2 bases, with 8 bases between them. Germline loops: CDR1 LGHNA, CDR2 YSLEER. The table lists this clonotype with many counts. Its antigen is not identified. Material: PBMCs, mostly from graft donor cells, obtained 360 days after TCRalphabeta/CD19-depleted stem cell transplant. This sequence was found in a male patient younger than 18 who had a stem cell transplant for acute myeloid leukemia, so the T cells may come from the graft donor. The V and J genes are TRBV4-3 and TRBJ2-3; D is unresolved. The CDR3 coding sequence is TGCGCCAGCAGCGGTCGACTCACAGATACGCAGTATTTT. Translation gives CASSGRLTDTQYF.